One and the same sample provided the 17 T cell receptor beta chains below, sequenced in a study of immune evolution from preneoplasia to lung adenocarcinoma. Profiled with immunoSEQ multiplex PCR; TCRdb holds only in-frame clones, not every one. Among 11,000 or so clones listed, about four fifths were seen once. The sequencing sample was made of FFPE minimally invasive lung adenocarcinoma tissue. The receptors here all came from a person aged 55 to 79 with lung adenocarcinoma.

The chain recombines TRBV19 with TRBJ1-2; a possible D gene is TRBD1 (5 bases). The CDR3 sequence is 13 residues long. Trimming pared 5 bases from V and 7 bases from J, leaving 14 bases between. CDR1 LNHDA and CDR2 SQIVND come from the germline V gene (reference sequence). CDR3 coding DNA: TGTGCCAGTAGTCCATCAGGGATAAGTGGCTACACCTTC. It yields the protein CASSPSGISGYTF.

The rearrangement joins TRBV6-6 to TRBJ2-7, with 9 positions matching TRBD1. This CDR3 comprises 15 residues. Per the germline V gene, CDR1 is MNHNY and CDR2 is SVGAGI (reference sequence). The V gene end was trimmed by 4 bases and the J gene end by 5 bases; junction bases not matched to a gene: 9. This chain's CDR3 is CASSSRGTGSNEQYF. The CDR3 DNA reads TGTGCCAGCAGTTCCCGCGGGACAGGGAGTAACGAGCAGTACTTC.

The chain couples TRBV6-6 to TRBJ2-7; D is unclear. Looked up from germline, CDR1 is MNHNY and CDR2 is SVGAGI (reference sequence). The V end was cut by 8 bases, the J end by 5 bases, with 4 bases between. The CDR3 length is 9 residues. Written as DNA, the CDR3 is TGTGCCAGCGGGGACGAGCAGTACTTC. Its translation: CASGDEQYF.

J is TRBJ2-7 and V is TRBV23-1; D is possibly TRBD1 or TRBD2 (5 bases each). TRBV23-1 is labeled an ORF, and its function is uncertain. The CDR3 is made up of 14 amino acids. V lost 6 bases and J lost 3, with 15 bases in between. CDR3 coding DNA: TGCGCCAGCAGACCGGGACCTTTCTTCTACGAGCAGTACTTC. Translating gives CASRPGPFFYEQYF.

The rearrangement joins TRBV29-1 to TRBJ2-7; TRBD1 agrees at 9 bases. The trim removed 4 bases at V and 5 bases at J, leaving 9 bases unmatched. This CDR3 is built from 14 residues. Germline CDR1 is SQVTM and CDR2 is ANQGSEA. The CDR3 reads CSVVGTGIGDEQYF. CDR3 nucleotides: TGCAGCGTTGTAGGGACAGGGATTGGCGACGAGCAGTACTTC.

This chain links TRBV6-5 with TRBJ2-7; TRBD1 might be the D (6 bases). CDR1 and CDR2 from the germline V gene are MNHEY and SVGAGI. V lost 5 bases and J 1 base, leaving 12 bases between the germline ends. The CDR3 consists of 14 residues. The CDR3 sequence is CASSQLTGSYEQYF. CDR3 nucleotide sequence: TGTGCCAGCAGTCAGCTTACAGGGTCCTACGAGCAGTACTTC.

The genes are TRBV4-1 and TRBJ2-1; 11 bases fit TRBD2. In germline, CDR1 is MGHRA, CDR2 YSYEKL. The CDR3 runs 16 residues. With 4 bases clipped from V and 6 bases from J, the junction kept 8 bases outside the gene matches. The CDR3 bases are TGCGCCAGCAGCCCGCGGGTAGCGGGAGGGTTCAATGAGCAGTTCTTC. Translation: CASSPRVAGGFNEQFF.

The chain uses TRBV11-2 and TRBJ2-7; TRBD2 matches at 13 bases. Germline V gene lookup returns CDR1 SGHAT and CDR2 FQNNGV. The CDR3 is 17 residues long. The V segment lost 10 bases and the J segment 3 bases; nucleotides outside the gene matches: 15. The DNA of the CDR3 is TGTGCCACCCGCCCGGGACTAGCGGGAAGGGGAATCTACGAGCAGTACTTC. It is translated as CATRPGLAGRGIYEQYF.

The CDR3 region has the DNA TGTGCCAGCAGCTTAGATCAGTCCTACGAGCAGTACTTC. Amino acids: CASSLDQSYEQYF. The chain carries TRBV11-3 and TRBJ2-7, with D uncertain. CDR3 length equals 13 residues. Between the trimmed V and J ends, which lost 0 bases and 1 base, there was a span of 4 bases. Germline V CDR1 and CDR2: SGHNT, YENEEA.

The table lists this clone with a count of one. The gene calls are TRBV18 and TRBJ2-1, with D perhaps assigned TRBD1 or TRBD2 (5 bases each). This CDR3 region has 16 residues. CDR1 is KGHSH, CDR2 LQKENI, per germline. Trimming took 4 bases from V and 7 from J, leaving 20 bases between them. The CDR3 loop is CASSRPGTNVGNEQFF. The CDR3 DNA reads TGTGCCAGCTCACGGCCCGGGACGAATGTAGGGAATGAGCAGTTCTTC.

The gene calls are TRBV7-2 and TRBJ2-5; 7 bases agree with TRBD2. With V trimmed by 4 bases and J by 5 bases, 13 bases remained unmatched. Germline V gene lookup returns CDR1 SGHTA and CDR2 FQGNSA. The CDR3 consists of 16 residues. The CDR3 spells CASSSAGLGGSETQYF. CDR3 DNA: TGTGCCAGCAGCTCTGCGGGTTTGGGGGGGTCGGAGACCCAGTACTTC.

V is TRBV11-2 and J is TRBJ1-6; 8 nucleotides agree with TRBD1. J gave up 7 bases and V 4 bases, and 9 bases lay outside the gene matches. The germline V gene encodes CDR1 SGHAT and CDR2 FQNNGV. The CDR3 runs to 16 residues. The CDR3 nucleotides read TGTGCCAGCAGCTATAGCGGAGGACAGGGAAATTCACCCCTCCACTTT. Residues: CASSYSGGQGNSPLHF. Variable domain in full (rest from reference TRBV11-2 and TRBJ1-6): EAGVAQSPRYKIIEKRQSVAFWCNPISGHATLYWYQQILGQGPKLLIQFQNNGVVDDSQLPKDRFSAERLKGVDSTLKIQPAKLEDSAVYLCASSYSGGQGNSPLHFGNGTRLTVT.

This chain links TRBV4-2 with TRBJ1-3; no firm D call. Germline-derived CDR1 and CDR2 are LGHNA and YNFKEQ. This CDR3 contains 15 residues. Trimming cost V 0 bases and J 0 bases, with 6 bases left between them. Here the CDR3 reads CASSQEGASGNTIYF. In nucleotides, the CDR3 is TGTGCCAGCAGCCAAGAGGGCGCCTCTGGAAACACCATATATTTT.

V and J are TRBV6-5 and TRBJ1-2; perhaps TRBD1 as D (5 bases). V gave up 0 bases and J gave up 3 bases, with 11 bases separating them. Per the germline V gene, CDR1 is MNHEY and CDR2 is SVGAGI. CDR3 length: 15 amino acids. CDR3 bases: TGTGCCAGCAGTTACTCGTCCGGGGGGGACTATGGCTACACCTTC. This encodes CASSYSSGGDYGYTF.

V gene TRBV15 combines with J gene TRBJ2-5; possibly TRBD1 for D (5 bases). The V end lost 0 bases, the J end lost 3 bases, and 14 bases lay between the germline ends. The CDR3 extends over 16 amino acids. Germline-derived CDR1 and CDR2 are LNHNV and YYDKDF (reference sequence). The CDR3 loop reads CATSREQAFSEETQYF. The CDR3 DNA reads TGTGCCACCAGCAGAGAACAGGCGTTTTCGGAAGAGACCCAGTACTTC.

The rearrangement uses TRBV7-2 and TRBJ1-5; TRBD1 aligns across 11 bases. The CDR3 loop spans 18 amino acids. After removal of 1 base from V and 0 bases from J, the junction contained 5 bases not matched to a gene. Germline V gene sequence: CDR1 SGHTA, CDR2 FQGNSA. The CDR3 coding sequence is TGTGCCAGCAGCTTAGAGGGACAGGGGGGGATTAGCAATCAGCCCCAGCATTTT. It yields the protein CASSLEGQGGISNQPQHF.

The CDR3 is CASSDGLVHNEQFF. DNA of the CDR3: TGCGCCAGCAGTGACGGACTGGTCCACAATGAGCAGTTCTTC. V and J are TRBV10-1 and TRBJ2-1; D may be TRBD2 (5 bases). The CDR3 runs to 14 residues. The germline CDR1 and CDR2 sequences are WNHNN and SYGVQD (reference sequence). The V gene lost 3 bases and the J gene lost 5 bases, with 11 bases spanning the gap.